The clone carrying this T cell receptor beta chain was seen just once. The antigen is not known. The CDR3 runs 12 residues. Germline V CDR1 and CDR2: SQVTM, ANQGSEA. Losses at the gene ends were 3 bases for V and 10 bases for J; bases not matched to a gene: 4. Data came from immunoSEQ multiplex PCR; TCRdb stores just in-frame clones and leaves some out. In the table there are some 110,000 clones, roughly nine tenths of which are singletons. This sample is drawn from a study of T cell responses to AZD1222 COVID-19 vaccine. Points from the study as a whole: Spike-specific TCR depth and breadth grew after two AZD1222 doses. At baseline, seropositivity was found in only 6 or 7 AZD1222 recipients. The span of vaccine-associated CD4 TCRs extended across spike, with dominance at 160-218 and 743-854.

V and J are TRBV29-1 and TRBJ1-4; 8 nucleotides align to TRBD1. The TCR sequence derives from an adult in good health. The specimen was peripheral blood, collected on day 0 of AZD1222 vaccination. The CDR3 DNA sequence: TGCAGCGTTGACTCAGGGGGCGGAAAACTGTTTTTT. Translation: CSVDSGGGKLFF.